This T cell receptor (beta chain) was recovered during a study of monozygotic twins with inflammatory bowel disease. Findings and caveats of the study: The existence of one strong signal or clonotype linked to IBD lacked support. Immunosuppressive treatments differing between patients may have added repertoire variability.

Skipping T cell sorting, the study isolated total RNA directly from whole blood. Using the 5' RACE reads, TCRdb records one entry per CDR3 protein without DNA. Its table records some 150,000 distinct CDR3 sequences. On this clonotype: What it binds is unknown.

Germline V gene data show CDR1 as DFQATT and CDR2 as SNEGSKA (reference sequence). The CDR3 is 14 amino acids. The chain uses TRBV20-1 and TRBJ1-1. This TCR derives from a human donor with ulcerative colitis or Crohn's disease, or a healthy co-twin of an affected twin (not recorded which). Sequencing used blood. This CDR3 reads CSARDARGWTEAFF.